This T cell receptor beta chain is drawn from a study of T cell repertoires in cytomegalovirus infection. This clonotype was counted a few times. What it binds is unknown. This CDR3 spans 15 amino acids. The V gene end was trimmed by 4 bases and the J gene end by 4 bases; junction bases not matched to a gene: 6. Germline CDR1 SGHVS, CDR2 FNYEAQ. TCRdb reprocessed the reads with MiXCR, giving one entry per CDR3 protein. The data hold about 130,000 distinct CDR3 sequences, with roughly a third observed a single time. The TCR sequence derives from a human donor in good health (CMV status not recorded). Some clones in this sample may be carry-over from other donors' samples. Sample: CD8+ T cells from cultured PBMCs, taken from culture after CMV antigen stimulation. V usage is TRBV7-6 and J usage is TRBJ2-7; the match to TRBD2 covers 11 bases. In DNA, the CDR3 is TGTGCCAGCAGCTCGACTAGCGGGGCAATATACGAGCAGTACTTC. This translates into CASSSTSGAIYEQYF. The complete variable domain, with remaining parts taken from reference TRBV7-6 and TRBJ2-7, reads GAGVSQSPRYKVTKRGQDVALRCDPISGHVSLYWYRQALGQGPEFLTYFNYEAQQDKSGLPNDRFSAERPEGSISTLTIQRTEQRDSAMYRCASSSTSGAIYEQYFGPGTRLTVT.